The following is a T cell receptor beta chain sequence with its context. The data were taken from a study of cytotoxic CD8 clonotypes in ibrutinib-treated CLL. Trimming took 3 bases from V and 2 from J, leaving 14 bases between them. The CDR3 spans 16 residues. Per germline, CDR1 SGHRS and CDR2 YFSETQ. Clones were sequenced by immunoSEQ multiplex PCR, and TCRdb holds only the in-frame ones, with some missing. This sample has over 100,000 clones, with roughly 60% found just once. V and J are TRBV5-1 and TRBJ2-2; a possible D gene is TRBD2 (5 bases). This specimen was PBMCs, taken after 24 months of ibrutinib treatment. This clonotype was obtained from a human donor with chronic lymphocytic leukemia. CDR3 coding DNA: TGCGCCAGCAGCTGGACTCAGAGGATTAACACCGGGGAGCTGTTTTTT. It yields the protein CASSWTQRINTGELFF.